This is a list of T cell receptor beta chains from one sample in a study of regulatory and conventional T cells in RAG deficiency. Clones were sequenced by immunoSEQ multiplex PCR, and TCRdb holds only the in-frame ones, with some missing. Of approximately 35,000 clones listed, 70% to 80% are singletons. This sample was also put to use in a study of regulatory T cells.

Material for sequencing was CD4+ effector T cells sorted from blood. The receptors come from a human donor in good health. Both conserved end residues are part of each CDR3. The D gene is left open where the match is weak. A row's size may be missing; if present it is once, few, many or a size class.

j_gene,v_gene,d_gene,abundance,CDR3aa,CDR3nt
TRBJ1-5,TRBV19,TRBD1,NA,CATATGLNQPQHF,TGTGCCACTGCGACAGGGCTAAATCAGCCCCAGCATTTT
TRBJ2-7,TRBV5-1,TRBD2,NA,CASSLGNSGGSYEQYF,TGCGCCAGCAGCTTGGGTAATAGCGGGGGATCCTACGAGCAGTACTTC
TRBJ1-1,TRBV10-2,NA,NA,CASREPGWDTEAFF,TGCGCCAGCAGAGAACCAGGGTGGGACACTGAAGCTTTCTTT
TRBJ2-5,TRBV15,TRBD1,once,CATSGLQGAWETQYF,TGTGCCACCAGCGGGTTACAGGGGGCTTGGGAGACCCAGTACTTC
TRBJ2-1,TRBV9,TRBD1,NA,CASSVRSQGAGNEQFF,TGTGCCAGCAGCGTACGTTCGCAGGGGGCAGGGAATGAGCAGTTCTTC
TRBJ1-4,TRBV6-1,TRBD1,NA,CASRWTGVEKLFF,TGTGCCAGCAGGTGGACAGGGGTTGAAAAACTGTTTTTT
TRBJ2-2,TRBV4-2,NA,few,CASSQDQVNTGELFF,TGTGCCAGCAGCCAAGATCAAGTAAACACCGGGGAGCTGTTTTTT
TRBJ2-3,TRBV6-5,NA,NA,CASTQSRGATDTQYF,TGTGCCAGCACCCAGTCCCGGGGGGCGACAGATACGCAGTATTTT
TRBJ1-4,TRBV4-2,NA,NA,CASSKGQGGGEKLFF,TGTGCCAGCAGCAAGGGTCAGGGAGGGGGTGAAAAACTGTTTTTT
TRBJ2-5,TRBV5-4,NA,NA,CASSYGGQGEETQYF,TGTGCCAGCAGCTATGGAGGGCAGGGGGAAGAGACCCAGTACTTC
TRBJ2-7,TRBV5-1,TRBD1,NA,CASSRVRDSSSYEQYF,TGCGCCAGCAGCCGCGTCCGGGACAGTAGCTCCTACGAGCAGTACTTC
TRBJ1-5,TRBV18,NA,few,CASSLEGRGYQPQHF,TGTGCCAGCTCACTTGAGGGTCGAGGATATCAGCCCCAGCATTTT
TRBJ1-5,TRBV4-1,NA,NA,CASSPWATSNQPQHF,TGCGCCAGCAGCCCTTGGGCCACCTCGAATCAGCCCCAGCATTTT
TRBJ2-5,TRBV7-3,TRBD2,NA,CASSFSGGQTQYF,TGTGCCAGCAGCTTCAGCGGGGGCCAGACCCAGTACTTC
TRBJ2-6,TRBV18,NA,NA,CASSPIVGVRSGANVLTF,TGTGCCAGCTCACCCATTGTGGGGGTTCGGTCTGGGGCCAACGTCCTGACTTTC
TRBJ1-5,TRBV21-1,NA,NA,CASSRADFRQGPLYNQPQHF,TGTGCCAGCAGCAGAGCAGACTTTCGACAGGGTCCATTGTACAATCAGCCCCAGCATTTT
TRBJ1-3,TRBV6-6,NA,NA,CASRLQGVSSGNTIYF,TGTGCCAGCAGGCTCCAGGGAGTCAGCTCTGGAAACACCATATATTTT
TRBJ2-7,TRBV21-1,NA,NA,CASLKWGTGRYEQYF,TGTGCCAGCTTAAAGTGGGGGACAGGGAGGTACGAGCAGTACTTC
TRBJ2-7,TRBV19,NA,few,CASGRGYEQYF,TGTGCCAGCGGGCGGGGCTACGAGCAGTACTTC
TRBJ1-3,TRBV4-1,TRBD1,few,CASSQTEDRGGGNTIYF,TGCGCCAGCAGCCAAACAGAGGACAGGGGGGGTGGAAACACCATATATTTT
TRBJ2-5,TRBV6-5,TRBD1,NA,CASSYRGRGETQYF,TGTGCCAGCAGTTACCGTGGCAGGGGGGAGACCCAGTACTTC
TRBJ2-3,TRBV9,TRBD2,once,CASTLSGGGGDTQYF,TGTGCCAGCACCCTGTCGGGGGGAGGTGGAGATACGCAGTATTTT
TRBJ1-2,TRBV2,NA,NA,CASSERGGRYGYTF,TGTGCCAGCAGTGAGAGGGGGGGGCGGTATGGCTACACCTTC
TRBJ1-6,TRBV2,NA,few,CASRETGTQNSPLHF,TGTGCCAGCAGAGAAACCGGGACACAGAATTCACCCCTCCACTTT
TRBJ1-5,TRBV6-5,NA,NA,CASSYSSRTRPQHF,TGTGCCAGCAGTTACTCGTCCCGGACGAGGCCCCAGCATTTT
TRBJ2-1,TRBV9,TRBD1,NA,CASSVSATDRYYNEQFF,TGTGCCAGCAGCGTATCCGCGACGGACAGGTACTACAATGAGCAGTTCTTC
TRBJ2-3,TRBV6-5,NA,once,CASSYFRGDTQYF,TGTGCCAGCAGTTACTTCCGGGGAGATACGCAGTATTTT
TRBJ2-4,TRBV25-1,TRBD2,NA,CASSEGGYSIQYF,TGTGCCAGCAGTGAGGGGGGGTATAGCATTCAGTACTTC
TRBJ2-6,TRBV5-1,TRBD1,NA,CASSSAHRGEAGANVLTF,TGCGCCAGCAGCTCTGCGCACAGGGGGGAAGCTGGGGCCAACGTCCTGACTTTC
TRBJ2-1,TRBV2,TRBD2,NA,CASSEAGGGYNEQFF,TGTGCCAGCAGTGAGGCTGGCGGGGGCTACAATGAGCAGTTCTTC
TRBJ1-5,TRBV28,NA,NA,CASTSVGEFALSNQPQHF,TGTGCCAGCACCTCCGTGGGAGAGTTCGCTCTAAGCAATCAGCCCCAGCATTTT